This T cell receptor beta chain was identified during a study of shared clonotypes between healthy human individuals. Across the whole study: A donor's plate count was three for CD4 naive and three for CD4 memory; CD8 naive had two and CD8 memory one.

CDR3 length: 14 amino acids. Between the trimmed V and J ends, which lost 2 bases and 1 base, there was a span of 6 bases. Germline values: CDR1 MNHNS, CDR2 SASEGT. Clones were sequenced by immunoSEQ multiplex PCR, and TCRdb holds only the in-frame ones, with some missing. The sample carries around 1,100,000 clones, approximately 80% recorded once. The study separated CD4+ cells into CD45RA+ naive and CD45RA-negative memory subsets. This clone was seen a few times. What it recognizes is unknown. Findings and caveats of the study: The sole specimen, blood, was sampled, and tissue repertoires likely differ. Estimated richness values were generally larger in naive subsets than in memory subsets.

V usage is TRBV6-1 and J usage is TRBJ1-5; D unresolved. Sequenced: memory CD4+ T cells from PBMCs. Subset of the sample: CD45RA-negative fraction. The TCR comes from a man in his late teens or twenties in good health. Some clones in this sample may be carry-over from other donors' samples. This CDR3 is CASSEMGSNQPQHF. The CDR3 DNA is TGTGCCAGCAGTGAAATGGGCAGCAATCAGCCCCAGCATTTT.